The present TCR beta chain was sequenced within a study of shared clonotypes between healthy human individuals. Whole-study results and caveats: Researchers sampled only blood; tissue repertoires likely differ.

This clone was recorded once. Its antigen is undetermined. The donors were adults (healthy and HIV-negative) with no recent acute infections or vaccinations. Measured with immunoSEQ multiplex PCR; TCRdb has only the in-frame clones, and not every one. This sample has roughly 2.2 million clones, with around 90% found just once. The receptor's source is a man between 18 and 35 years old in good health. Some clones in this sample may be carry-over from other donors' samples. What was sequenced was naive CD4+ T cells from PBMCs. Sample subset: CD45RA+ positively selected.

The CDR3 sequence is CATSRALQGYEQYF. The CDR3, as DNA: TGTGCCACCAGCAGAGCCTTACAGGGCTACGAGCAGTACTTC. V gene TRBV15 combines with J gene TRBJ2-7; possible D gene TRBD1, 6 bases. V lost 1 base to trimming and J lost 3 bases, with 10 bases between them. The CDR3 covers 14 residues. Germline assignment: CDR1 LNHNV and CDR2 YYDKDF (reference sequence).